A selection of T cell receptor beta chains follows, all from one sample in a study of CXCR3-negative and CXCR3-positive naive CD8 T cells. TCRdb reprocessed the 5' RACE reads; each CDR3 protein has one entry and no DNA is given. The sample table includes 20,000 to 30,000 distinct CDR3 sequences. The source material was naive CXCR3- CD8+ T cells from blood. The receptors come from a human donor in good health. Some clones in this sample may be carry-over from other donors' samples. Both conserved end residues are part of each CDR3.

V,length,J,CDR3
TRBV19,13,TRBJ1-1,CASILSGNTEAFF
TRBV11-2,11,TRBJ2-7,CASGGGYEQYF
TRBV6-1,14,TRBJ2-2,CASSLTSDTGELFF
TRBV20-1,14,TRBJ1-1,CSADGQGGHTKAFF
TRBV29-1,13,TRBJ2-1,CSVETAIYNEQFF
TRBV7-3,15,TRBJ2-5,CASSYSGSGQETQYF
TRBV28,15,TRBJ1-5,CASSSLVYSNQPQHF
TRBV6-4,17,TRBJ2-1,CASSDSTSGGDYNEQFF
TRBV6-6,15,TRBJ2-2,CASSSGQGAGGELFF
TRBV11-2,16,TRBJ2-1,CASSLWTSGGPTEQFF
TRBV28,11,TRBJ2-1,CASSPSNEQFF
TRBV5-5,14,TRBJ2-7,CASSLWYVSYEQYF
TRBV19,13,TRBJ1-1,CASSAYGNTEAFF
TRBV7-9,15,TRBJ2-1,CASSLEVGLPVEQFF
TRBV27,15,TRBJ2-7,CASSLSPSGTYEQYF
TRBV5-1,14,TRBJ1-1,CASSELSMNTEAFF
TRBV7-8,13,TRBJ2-3,CASSLLSTDTQYF
TRBV11-2,14,TRBJ2-7,CASSEGRSTYEQYF
TRBV6-6,13,TRBJ2-7,CASSDQLTYEQYF
TRBV20-1,14,TRBJ1-1,CSARAGELNTEAFF
TRBV7-2,16,TRBJ2-7,CASSLPRGNLSYEQYF
TRBV7-9,15,TRBJ2-7,CASSLVTGDPYEQYF
TRBV20-1,12,TRBJ2-1,CSARTPYNEQFF
TRBV7-6,16,TRBJ2-2,CASSSSPGFVTGELFF
TRBV5-5,16,TRBJ1-6,CASSLSHGQGRAPLHF
TRBV6-2/TRBV6-3,15,TRBJ2-1,CASSEQGSSYNEQFF
TRBV29-1,13,TRBJ1-1,CSVAGGRNTEAFF
TRBV28,17,TRBJ2-1,CASSRDSRLSSYNEQFF
TRBV20-1,18,TRBJ2-3,CSARDRFTGTRTSDTQYF
TRBV20-1,20,TRBJ2-1,CSARDLKRLPWVVSYNEQFF
TRBV28,20,TRBJ2-5,CASSWGLAGPDHRGGETQYF
TRBV7-3,15,TRBJ2-3,CASSLTPSLTDTQYF
TRBV28,13,TRBJ1-1,CASTNQAYTEAFF